This T cell receptor beta chain was captured by sequencing in a study of OX40 agonist ivuxolimab in advanced cancers. Study at large: The patients got ivuxolimab, which is an agonistic anti-OX40 (CD134) antibody. Dose-escalation patients had hepatocellular carcinoma, melanoma, renal cell or head and neck cancer.

Germline values: CDR1 MGHRA, CDR2 YSYEKL. This CDR3 has 16 amino acids. Trimming cost V 1 base and J 5 bases; bases outside gene matches: 5. Systemic immunosuppression or a history of autoimmune disease excluded patients. The repertoire was sequenced with immunoSEQ multiplex PCR; TCRdb's copy has only in-frame clones and lacks some. Among about 64,000 clones, roughly 80% were seen once, and the ten largest hold about 2.2%. This specimen was CD4+ or CD8+ T cells sorted from blood, taken in a trial of the OX40 agonist ivuxolimab. The genes are TRBV4-1 and TRBJ2-5; 12 nucleotides line up with TRBD2. This TCR derives from an adult with an advanced solid tumor such as melanoma, head and neck, liver or kidney cancer. CDR3 amino acids: CASSQVRTSGTETQYF. In nucleotides, the CDR3 is TGCGCCAGCAGCCAAGTTCGGACTAGCGGGACGGAGACCCAGTACTTC.